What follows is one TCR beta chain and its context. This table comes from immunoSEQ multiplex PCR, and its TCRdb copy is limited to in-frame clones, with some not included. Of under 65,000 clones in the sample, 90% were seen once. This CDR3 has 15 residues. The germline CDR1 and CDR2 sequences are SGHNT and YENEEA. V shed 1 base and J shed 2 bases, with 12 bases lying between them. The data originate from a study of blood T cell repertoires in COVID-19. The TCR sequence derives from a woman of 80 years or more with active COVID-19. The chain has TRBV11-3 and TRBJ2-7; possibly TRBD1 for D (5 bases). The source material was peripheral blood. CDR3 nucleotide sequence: TGTGCCAGCAGCTTAGTTCCGGACAAAGCCTACGAGCAGTACTTC. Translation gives CASSLVPDKAYEQYF.